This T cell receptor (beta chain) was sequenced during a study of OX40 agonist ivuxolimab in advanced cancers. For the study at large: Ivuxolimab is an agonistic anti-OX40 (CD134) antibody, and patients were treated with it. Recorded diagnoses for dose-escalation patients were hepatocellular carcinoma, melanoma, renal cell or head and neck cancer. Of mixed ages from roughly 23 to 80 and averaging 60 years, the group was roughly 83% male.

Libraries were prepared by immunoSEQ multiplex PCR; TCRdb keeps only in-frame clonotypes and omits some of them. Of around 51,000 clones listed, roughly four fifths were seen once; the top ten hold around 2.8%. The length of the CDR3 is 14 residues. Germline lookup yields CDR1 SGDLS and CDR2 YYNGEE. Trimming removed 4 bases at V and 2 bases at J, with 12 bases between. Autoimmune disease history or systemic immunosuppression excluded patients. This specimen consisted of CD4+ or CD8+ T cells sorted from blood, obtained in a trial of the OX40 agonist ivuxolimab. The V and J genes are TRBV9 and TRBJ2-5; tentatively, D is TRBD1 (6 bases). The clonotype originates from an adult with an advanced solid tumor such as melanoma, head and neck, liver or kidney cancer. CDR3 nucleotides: TGTGCCAGCAGCACCCGGGACATTCAAGAGACCCAGTACTTC. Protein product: CASSTRDIQETQYF.